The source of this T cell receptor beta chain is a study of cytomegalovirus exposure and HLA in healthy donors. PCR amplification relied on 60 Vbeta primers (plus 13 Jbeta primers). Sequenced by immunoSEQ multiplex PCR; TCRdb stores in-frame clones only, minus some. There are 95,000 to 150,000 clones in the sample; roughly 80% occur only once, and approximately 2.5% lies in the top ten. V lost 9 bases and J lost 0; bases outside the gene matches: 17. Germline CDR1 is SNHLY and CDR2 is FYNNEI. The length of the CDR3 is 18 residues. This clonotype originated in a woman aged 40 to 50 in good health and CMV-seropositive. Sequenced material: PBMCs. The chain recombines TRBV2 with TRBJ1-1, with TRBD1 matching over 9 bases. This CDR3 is CARIEEGDREFMNTEAFF. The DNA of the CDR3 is TGTGCCAGAATAGAAGAAGGGGACAGGGAATTCATGAACACTGAAGCTTTCTTT.